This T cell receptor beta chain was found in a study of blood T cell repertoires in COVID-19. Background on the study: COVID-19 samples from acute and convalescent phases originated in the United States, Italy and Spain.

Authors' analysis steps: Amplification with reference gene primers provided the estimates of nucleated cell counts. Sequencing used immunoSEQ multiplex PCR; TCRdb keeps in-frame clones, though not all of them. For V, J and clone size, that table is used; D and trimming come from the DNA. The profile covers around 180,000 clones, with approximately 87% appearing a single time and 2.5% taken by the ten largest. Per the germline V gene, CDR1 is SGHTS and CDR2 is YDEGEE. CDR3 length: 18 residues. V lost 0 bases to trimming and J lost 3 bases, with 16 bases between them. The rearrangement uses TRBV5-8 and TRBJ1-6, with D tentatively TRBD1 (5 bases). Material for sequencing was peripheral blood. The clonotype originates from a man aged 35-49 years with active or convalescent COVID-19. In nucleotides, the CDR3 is TGTGCCAGCAGCTTGGAGGGGTGGGGATGGGGCTATAATTCACCCCTCCACTTT. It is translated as CASSLEGWGWGYNSPLHF.